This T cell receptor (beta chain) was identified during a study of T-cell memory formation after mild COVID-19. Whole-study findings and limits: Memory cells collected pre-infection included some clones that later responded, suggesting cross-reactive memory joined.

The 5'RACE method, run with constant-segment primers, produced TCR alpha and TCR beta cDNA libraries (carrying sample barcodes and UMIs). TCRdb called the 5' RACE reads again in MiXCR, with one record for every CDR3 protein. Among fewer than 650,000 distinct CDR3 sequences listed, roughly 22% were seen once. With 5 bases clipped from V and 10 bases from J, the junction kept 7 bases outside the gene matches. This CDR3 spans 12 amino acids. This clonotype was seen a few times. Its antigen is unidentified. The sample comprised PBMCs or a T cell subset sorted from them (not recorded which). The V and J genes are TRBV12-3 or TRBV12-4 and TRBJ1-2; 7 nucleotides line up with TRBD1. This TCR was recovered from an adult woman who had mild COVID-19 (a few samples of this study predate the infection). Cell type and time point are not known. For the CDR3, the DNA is TGTGCCAGCAGTCCAGGGACAGCCCACTACACCTTC. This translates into CASSPGTAHYTF.